These 26 T cell receptor beta chains share one sample of origin, sequenced in a study of cytomegalovirus exposure and HLA in healthy donors. TCRdb keeps only in-frame clones here, not all; method: immunoSEQ multiplex PCR. The sample has more than 250,000 clones; 75% to 90% are singletons. Sequencing was done on a sample of PBMCs. These receptor sequences come from a woman younger than 35 in good health and CMV-seronegative.

This rearrangement joins TRBV10-2 to TRBJ2-1; TRBD2 agrees at 13 bases. This CDR3 is 18 amino acids long. The trim removed 6 bases at V and 8 bases at J, leaving 16 bases unmatched. Per germline, CDR1 WSHSY and CDR2 SAAADI. The DNA for the CDR3 is TGCGCCAGCAGCTCAACCGACCCGACTAGCGGGAGGTTCGATGAGCAGTTCTTC. This encodes CASSSTDPTSGRFDEQFF.

This clone occurred once. The chain combines TRBV6-5 with TRBJ2-7, with D maybe TRBD1 (6 bases). Germline loops: CDR1 MNHEY, CDR2 SVGAGI. The CDR3 is made up of 15 amino acids. V gave up 4 bases and J gave up 0 bases, with 13 bases separating them. CDR3 DNA: TGTGCCAGCAGTTTTACAGGGCTCAGCTCCTACGAGCAGTACTTC. It yields the protein CASSFTGLSSYEQYF.

About this clone itself: At the DNA level, this CDR3 is encoded by other sequences in the same sample as well. The rearrangement links TRBV9 to TRBJ2-1, with TRBD2 matching 11 bases. V was pared by 5 bases and J by 4 bases, with 2 bases of the junction left unmatched. The germline V gene has CDR1 SGDLS and CDR2 YYNGEE. The length of the CDR3 is 14 residues. The DNA for the CDR3 is TGTGCCAGCAGTGGGACTAGCGGATACAATGAGCAGTTCTTC. Amino acid sequence: CASSGTSGYNEQFF.

This clone was counted only a few times. J is TRBJ2-5 and V is TRBV5-6; 11 nucleotides align to TRBD1. Trimming at V came to 5 bases and at J to 9 bases, leaving 6 bases not matched to a gene. The CDR3 runs 13 residues. In germline, CDR1 is SGHDT, CDR2 YYEEEE. The CDR3 DNA reads TGTGCCAGCAGGGACAGGGGGCTTAACCCCCAGTACTTC. Residues: CASRDRGLNPQYF.

The rearrangement links TRBV18 to TRBJ1-1; D gene unclear. Germline V gene data show CDR1 as KGHSH and CDR2 as LQKENI. This CDR3 is 13 amino acids long. The ends were cut back, 6 bases at V and 4 bases at J, with 12 bases in the middle. This CDR3 is CASSGAAPTEAFF. As DNA, the CDR3 is TGTGCCAGCTCCGGAGCGGCGCCCACTGAAGCTTTCTTT. Looking up the rest from reference TRBV18 and TRBJ1-1 gives the full variable domain: NAGVMQNPRHLVRRRGQEARLRCSPMKGHSHVYWYRQLPEEGLKFMVYLQKENIIDESGMPKERFSAEFPKEGPSILRIQQVVRGDSAAYFCASSGAAPTEAFFGQGTRLTVV.

This sequence joins TRBV6-5 and TRBJ1-3, with 8 bases that match TRBD1. Looked up from germline, CDR1 is MNHEY and CDR2 is SVGAGI. This CDR3 has 15 amino acids. V shed 5 bases, J shed 0 bases, and the junction held 3 bases outside the gene matches. The CDR3 region has the DNA TGTGCCAGCAGTCTAGACAGGGGCTCTGGAAACACCATATATTTT. It yields the protein CASSLDRGSGNTIYF.

V is TRBV5-6 and J is TRBJ2-7; the D is unclear. The V gene's germline CDR1 is SGHDT and CDR2 YYEEEE. The CDR3 has 11 amino acids. The germline V and J ends were trimmed by 4 bases and 3 bases, with 5 bases remaining between them. The CDR3 DNA reads TGTGCCAGCAGCGGCAACTACGAGCAGTACTTC. Its protein product is CASSGNYEQYF.

The chain carries TRBV27 and TRBJ2-7, with TRBD2 matching over 10 bases. From germline, CDR1 is MNHEY and CDR2 SMNVEV (reference sequence). This CDR3 contains 15 residues. The junction had 2 bases not matched to a gene; V was cut back by 3 bases and J by 0 bases. Here the CDR3 reads CASSFGLAASYEQYF. CDR3 nucleotides: TGTGCCAGCAGTTTCGGACTAGCGGCCTCCTACGAGCAGTACTTC.

The chain recombines TRBV4-3 with TRBJ2-2; tentatively, D is TRBD1 (6 bases). CDR3 length equals 14 residues. V was cut by 4 bases and J by 3 bases, with 9 bases left in between. Germline values: CDR1 LGHNA, CDR2 YSLEER. DNA of the CDR3: TGCGCCAGCAGCCCATACAGGGACACCGGGGAGCTGTTTTTT. Translation gives CASSPYRDTGELFF.

The gene calls are TRBV5-4 and TRBJ2-1; D not certain. This CDR3 is built from 12 residues. V lost 4 bases to trimming and J lost 8 bases, with 10 bases between them. Germline V gene sequence: CDR1 SGHNT, CDR2 YYREEE (reference sequence). CDR3 nucleotides: TGTGCCAGCAGCACGGTTGGGCATGAGCAGTTCTTC. It encodes CASSTVGHEQFF. The whole variable domain, remainder taken from reference TRBV5-4 and TRBJ2-1, is ETGVTQSPTHLIKTRGQQVTLRCSSQSGHNTVSWYQQALGQGPQFIFQYYREEENGRGNFPPRFSGLQFPNYSSELNVNALELDDSALYLCASSTVGHEQFFGPGTRLTVL.

This chain connects TRBV28 to TRBJ1-1; TRBD1 aligns across 9 bases. CDR3 length equals 14 residues. Unmatched junction bases numbered 7, after V lost 5 bases and J lost 6 bases. CDR1 and CDR2 (germline): MDHEN, SYDVKM. The CDR3: CASSKQGAPAEAFF. The CDR3 bases are TGTGCCAGCAGTAAACAGGGGGCGCCCGCTGAAGCTTTCTTT.

The CDR3 nucleotides read TGTGCCAGCAGCCAAGACATTGACAGAGAGACCCAGTACTTC. Residues: CASSQDIDRETQYF. The chain carries TRBV14 and TRBJ2-5; D is possibly TRBD1 (5 bases). Per the germline V gene, CDR1 is SGHDN and CDR2 is FVKESK. Trimming pared 0 bases from V and 4 bases from J, leaving 9 bases between. The CDR3 is 14 residues long. The full variable domain, with the rest looked up from reference TRBV14 and TRBJ2-5, is EAGVTQFPSHSVIEKGQTVTLRCDPISGHDNLYWYRRVMGKEIKFLLHFVKESKQDESGMPNNRFLAERTGGTYSTLKVQPAELEDSGVYFCASSQDIDRETQYFGPGTRLLVL.

This chain joins TRBV6-5 and TRBJ2-7; 7 bases agree with TRBD2. The V and J ends lost 2 bases and 7 bases, in that order; junction bases with no gene match: 11. The CDR3 is 15 residues long. Germline V lookup: CDR1 MNHEY, CDR2 SVGAGI. In DNA, the CDR3 is TGTGCCAGCAGTTACCTAGCGGAGGCCCCGGGGGAGCAGTACTTC. It codes for CASSYLAEAPGEQYF.

The chain carries TRBV16 and TRBJ1-2, with a weak D call TRBD1 (5 bases). Between the trimmed V and J ends, which lost 2 bases and 4 bases, there was a span of 8 bases. Looked up from germline, CDR1 is KGHSY and CDR2 is FQNENV. The CDR3 spans 13 residues. The DNA for the CDR3 is TGTGCCAGCAGCCAAGTCAGGGCCTATGGCTACACCTTC. It is translated as CASSQVRAYGYTF.

This chain joins TRBV2 and TRBJ2-6, with D unclear. V lost 5 bases to trimming and J lost 6 bases, with 11 bases between them. This CDR3 spans 14 amino acids. CDR1 and CDR2 from the germline V gene are SNHLY and FYNNEI. Here the CDR3 DNA reads TGTGCCAGCAGTCACGAACTGATGGCCAACGTCCTGACTTTC. It translates to CASSHELMANVLTF.

This chain links TRBV28 with TRBJ1-2; TRBD1 matches 8 bases. Germline V CDR1 and CDR2: MDHEN, SYDVKM. The V gene end was trimmed by 2 bases and the J gene end by 8 bases; junction bases not matched to a gene: 7. This CDR3 has 14 residues. CDR3 protein: CASSLGQGRDGYTF. DNA for the CDR3: TGTGCCAGCAGTTTAGGACAGGGTCGGGACGGCTACACCTTC.

The rearrangement links TRBV11-3 to TRBJ2-3, with D tentatively TRBD1 (5 bases). Germline CDR1 is SGHNT and CDR2 is YENEEA. CDR3 length equals 15 residues. V was cut by 1 base and J by 2 bases, with 10 bases left in between. DNA for the CDR3: TGTGCCAGCAGCTTAGGGGGCGGCCCCACAGATACGCAGTATTTT. Its translation: CASSLGGGPTDTQYF.

V gene TRBV13 combines with J gene TRBJ2-1; D might be TRBD2 (6 bases). Trimming took 4 bases from V and 6 from J, leaving 16 bases between them. CDR3 length equals 15 residues. Germline V gene sequence: CDR1 PRHDT, CDR2 FYEKMQ (reference sequence). The CDR3 sequence is CASSSGGPRGNEQFF. The DNA for the CDR3 is TGTGCCAGCAGCTCCGGAGGGCCAAGGGGCAATGAGCAGTTCTTC.

Points on this clone: One junction end disagrees with the germline gene, perhaps due to a read error. This chain joins TRBV7-7 and TRBJ2-2; TRBD1 agrees at 9 bases. The CDR3 runs 14 residues. Per germline, CDR1 SSHAT and CDR2 FNYEAQ (reference sequence). The CDR3 region has the DNA TGTGCTAGCAGCCACAGGGGGCCGGGCGGGGAGCTGTTTTTT. It yields the protein CASSHRGPGGELFF.

Worth noting for this clone: Within the sample, other DNA sequences also encode this same CDR3. The rearrangement uses TRBV19 and TRBJ2-7; D is undetermined. Germline CDR1 and CDR2: LNHDA and SQIVND (reference sequence). This CDR3 is built from 13 residues. V lost 3 bases and J lost 0, with 6 bases in between. The CDR3 here is CASSIASSYEQYF. The DNA of the CDR3 is TGTGCCAGTAGTATTGCCAGCTCCTACGAGCAGTACTTC.

This clone has more than one count but fewer than ten. V and J are TRBV7-6 and TRBJ2-1, with TRBD1 identical over 7 bases. Looked up from germline, CDR1 is SGHVS and CDR2 is FNYEAQ. Trimming cost V 5 bases and J 8 bases; bases outside gene matches: 3. CDR3 length equals 12 residues. The CDR3 is CASSEGADEQFF. The DNA for the CDR3 is TGTGCCAGCAGCGAGGGGGCTGATGAGCAGTTCTTC.

The chain couples TRBV29-1 to TRBJ1-2; D gene uncertain. Germline lookup yields CDR1 SQVTM and CDR2 ANQGSEA. V lost 0 bases to trimming and J lost 8 bases, with 10 bases between them. The CDR3 is 12 residues long. CDR3 sequence: CSVEDHGGGYTF. Here the CDR3 DNA reads TGCAGCGTTGAAGATCACGGAGGGGGCTACACCTTC.

This rearrangement joins TRBV29-1 to TRBJ2-1; TRBD2 aligns across 7 bases. V lost 0 bases and J lost 0; bases outside the gene matches: 8. From germline, CDR1 is SQVTM and CDR2 ANQGSEA. The CDR3 extends over 17 amino acids. CDR3 amino acids: CSVEDRLAVSSYNEQFF. The CDR3 coding sequence is TGCAGCGTTGAAGATCGTCTAGCGGTGAGCTCCTACAATGAGCAGTTCTTC.

This chain joins TRBV9 and TRBJ2-5; 7 bases are a match to TRBD2. Germline V gene lookup returns CDR1 SGDLS and CDR2 YYNGEE. The CDR3 is 16 residues long. Trimming cost V 4 bases and J 4 bases; bases outside gene matches: 13. The CDR3 sequence: CASSSGGGFWGETQYF. The CDR3 nucleotides read TGTGCCAGCAGCTCCGGCGGGGGATTCTGGGGAGAGACCCAGTACTTC.

J is TRBJ2-7 and V is TRBV2, with TRBD2 as a possible D gene (6 bases). CDR1 and CDR2 from the germline V gene are SNHLY and FYNNEI. There are 14 residues in the CDR3. V gave up 7 bases and J gave up 5 bases, with 18 bases separating them. The CDR3 DNA sequence: TGTGCCAGCATTTGGTCGCGGGACGGCGACGAGCAGTACTTC. This gives the protein CASIWSRDGDEQYF.

The chain couples TRBV2 to TRBJ2-7; D is unresolved. V was shortened by 2 bases and J by 3 bases, with 2 bases between the two germline ends. Per the germline V gene, CDR1 is SNHLY and CDR2 is FYNNEI. This CDR3 is built from 11 residues. The chain's CDR3 is CASSEYYEQYF. The CDR3 DNA reads TGTGCCAGCAGTGAATACTACGAGCAGTACTTC.